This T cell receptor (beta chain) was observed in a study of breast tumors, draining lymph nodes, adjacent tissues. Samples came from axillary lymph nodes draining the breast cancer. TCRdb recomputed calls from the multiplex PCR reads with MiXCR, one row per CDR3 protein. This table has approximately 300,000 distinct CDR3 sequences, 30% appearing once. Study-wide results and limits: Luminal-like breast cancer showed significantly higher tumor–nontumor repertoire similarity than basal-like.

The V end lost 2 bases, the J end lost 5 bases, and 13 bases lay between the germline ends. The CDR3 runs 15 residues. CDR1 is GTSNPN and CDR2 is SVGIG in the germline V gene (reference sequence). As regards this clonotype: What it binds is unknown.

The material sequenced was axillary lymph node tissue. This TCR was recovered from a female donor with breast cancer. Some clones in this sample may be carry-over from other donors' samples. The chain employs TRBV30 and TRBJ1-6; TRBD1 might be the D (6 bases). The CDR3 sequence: CAWSFAGVHNSPLHF. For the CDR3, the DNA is TGTGCCTGGAGTTTTGCAGGGGTCCATAATTCACCCCTCCACTTT.